The clone carrying this TCR beta chain was seen just once. What it recognizes is unknown. The data were obtained in a study of Ad26.COV2.S vaccination and SARS-CoV-2 variants. Overall study findings and caveats: After vaccination, substantial breadth of spike-specific CD8+ and CD4+ responses was reported. People who got the vaccine had more spike-specific TCR breadth than people who got placebo.

The V gene's germline CDR1 is MDHEN and CDR2 SYDVKM. V lost 2 bases to trimming and J lost 8 bases; unmatched junction nucleotides: 7. This CDR3 region has 14 residues. Generated by immunoSEQ multiplex PCR, the TCRdb table keeps only in-frame clones and is missing some. The sample carries more than 120,000 clones, 70% to 90% recorded once. The sequence was obtained from a human donor who had recovered from COVID-19. Source: peripheral blood, taken after recovery from COVID-19. The rearrangement joins TRBV28 to TRBJ1-2; 8 bases are a match to TRBD1. DNA of the CDR3: TGTGCCAGCAGTTTACTGCAGGGGGCGGGCGGCTACACCTTC. Its translation is CASSLLQGAGGYTF.